The source of this T cell receptor beta chain is a study of blood T cell repertoires in COVID-19. Study overall: Both acute and convalescent COVID-19 samples were obtained from the United States, Italy and Spain. PBMCs, B-cell-depleted T cells, or T cells were the source of the cDNA or gDNA that made up the material.

Seattle patients were enrolled while actively infected and followed longitudinally. CDR1 is LGHNA and CDR2 is YNFKEQ in the germline V gene. V was cut by 1 base and J by 8 bases, with 17 bases left in between. The CDR3 has 15 amino acids. Profiled with immunoSEQ multiplex PCR; TCRdb holds only in-frame clones, not every one. The sample carries approximately 500,000 clones, 85% to 90% recorded once. The sequenced material came from peripheral blood. The TCR sequence derives from a woman in her fifties or sixties with COVID-19, enrolled during active disease. The chain has TRBV4-2 and TRBJ1-1, with a possible D match to TRBD1 (6 bases). Written as DNA, the CDR3 is TGTGCCAGCAGCCAAGTCACGGCAGGGGCAGCCGAAGCTTTCTTT. Translating it yields CASSQVTAGAAEAFF.